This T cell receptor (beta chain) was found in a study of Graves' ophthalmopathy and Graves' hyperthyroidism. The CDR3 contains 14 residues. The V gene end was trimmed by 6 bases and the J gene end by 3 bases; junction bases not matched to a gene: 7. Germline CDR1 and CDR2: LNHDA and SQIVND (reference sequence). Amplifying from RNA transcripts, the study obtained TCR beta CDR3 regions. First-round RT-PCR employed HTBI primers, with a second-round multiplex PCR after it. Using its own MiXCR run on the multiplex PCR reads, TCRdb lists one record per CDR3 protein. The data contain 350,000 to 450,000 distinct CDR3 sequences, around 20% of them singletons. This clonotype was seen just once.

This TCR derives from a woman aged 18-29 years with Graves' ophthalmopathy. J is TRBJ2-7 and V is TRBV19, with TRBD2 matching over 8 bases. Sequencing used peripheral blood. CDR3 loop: CASRRTSSSYEQYF. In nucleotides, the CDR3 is TGTGCCAGTAGGCGGACTAGCAGCAGCTACGAGCAGTACTTC.